This record concerns one T cell receptor (beta chain) sequence. The source of the sample is a study of blood T cell repertoires in COVID-19. Study-wide context: Acute-phase and convalescent COVID-19 samples originated in the United States, Italy and Spain.

Assay used: immunoSEQ multiplex PCR; TCRdb lists only in-frame clones, some missing. The sample shows 200,000 to 300,000 clones, around 86% of them seen only once. This sequence originates from a woman between 55 and 75 years old with active or convalescent COVID-19. The specimen was peripheral blood.

Written as DNA, the CDR3 is TGTGCCTGGAAGGACAGGGGCCGAAACACCATATATTTT. This codes for CAWKDRGRNTIYF. The gene calls are TRBV30 and TRBJ1-3; TRBD1 agrees at 9 bases. This CDR3 spans 13 amino acids. The V segment lost 4 bases and the J segment 5 bases; nucleotides outside the gene matches: 3. The germline gives CDR1 GTSNPN, CDR2 SVGIG (reference sequence).